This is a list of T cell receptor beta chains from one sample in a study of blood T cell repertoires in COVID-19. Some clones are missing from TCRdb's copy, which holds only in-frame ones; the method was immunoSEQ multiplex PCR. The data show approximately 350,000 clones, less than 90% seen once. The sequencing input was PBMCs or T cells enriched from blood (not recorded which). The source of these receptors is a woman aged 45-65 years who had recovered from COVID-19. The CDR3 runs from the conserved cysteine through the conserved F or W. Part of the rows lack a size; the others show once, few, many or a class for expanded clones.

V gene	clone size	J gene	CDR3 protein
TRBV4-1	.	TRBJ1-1	CASSRGTANTEAFF
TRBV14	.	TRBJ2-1	CASSRTSMNNEQFF
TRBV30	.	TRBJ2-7	CAWSDPLAGGYEQYF
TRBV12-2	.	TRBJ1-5	CASRQPGDRCTPYSNQPQHF
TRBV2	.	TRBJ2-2	CASSNHGQGKTNTGELFF
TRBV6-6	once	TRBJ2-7	CASRAGTDGPYEQYF
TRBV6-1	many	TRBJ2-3	CASSEQASGGDTQYF
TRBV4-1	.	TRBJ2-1	CASSQDWTRVPSSYNEQFF
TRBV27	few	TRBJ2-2	CASTDDSRGGLFF
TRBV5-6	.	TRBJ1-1	CASSSGREAAFF
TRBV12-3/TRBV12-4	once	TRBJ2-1	CASTLGQGKFF